A selection of T cell receptor beta chains follows, all from one sample in a study of blood T cell repertoires in COVID-19. The data were produced by immunoSEQ multiplex PCR, yet TCRdb's version contains in-frame clones alone and is incomplete. The sample contains 310,000 or so clones, roughly 87% of which appear only once. Source material: PBMCs or T cells enriched from blood (not recorded which). Receptor source: a woman aged 18-29 years who had recovered from COVID-19. The CDR3 runs from the conserved cysteine through the conserved F or W. A D gene is named only where the DNA matches it firmly. A row's size may be missing; if present it is once, few, many or a size class.

TRBJ1-4 TRBV5-6 TRBD1 - CASSSGQGRINEKLFF TGTGCCAGCTCGTCGGGACAGGGGAGAATAAATGAAAAACTGTTTTTT
TRBJ1-2 TRBV10-3 TRBD1 - CAIPRDRGTTNYGYTF TGTGCCATCCCCCGGGACAGGGGAACTACTAACTATGGCTACACCTTC
TRBJ1-2 TRBV7-2 - - CASSPSLTTDGYTF TGTGCCAGCAGCCCTTCCCTCACGACAGATGGCTACACCTTC
TRBJ1-3 TRBV11-2 TRBD1 - CASSLEGGTEPFSGNTIYF TGTGCCAGCAGCTTAGAGGGTGGGACAGAGCCATTCTCTGGAAACACCATATATTTT
TRBJ1-1 TRBV7-9 - - CASSSTGYTEAFF TGTGCCAGCAGCAGTACAGGGTACACTGAAGCTTTCTTT
TRBJ2-1 TRBV7-2 - once CASSPRGGSNEQFF TGTGCCAGCAGCCCCAGGGGAGGGTCAAATGAGCAGTTCTTC
TRBJ2-3 TRBV4-1 TRBD1 - CASSQVVQGAVITQYF TGCGCCAGCAGCCAAGTGGTACAGGGGGCAGTTATTACGCAGTATTTT
TRBJ1-1 TRBV4-3 - once CASSRQLGTEAFF TGCGCCAGCTCAAGACAGTTAGGGACTGAAGCTTTCTTT
TRBJ2-4 TRBV3-1/TRBV3-2 - - CASSPGLVQNIQYF TGTGCCAGCAGCCCTGGGCTTGTCCAAAACATTCAGTACTTC
TRBJ1-1 TRBV6-6 - - CASSERPTQAFF TGTGCCAGCAGTGAGCGCCCTACTCAAGCTTTCTTT
TRBJ2-1 TRBV13 TRBD2 - CASSLEVAGANEQFF TGTGCCAGCAGCTTAGAGGTAGCGGGAGCCAATGAGCAGTTCTTC
TRBJ2-5 TRBV5-4 TRBD2 - CASSSQRDTGETQYF TGTGCCAGCAGCTCGCAGCGGGATACGGGGGAGACCCAGTACTTC
TRBJ1-3 TRBV3-1/TRBV3-2 - - CASSQRAGGNTIYF TGTGCCAGCAGCCAGAGGGCAGGAGGAAACACCATATATTTT
TRBJ2-7 TRBV7-3 TRBD2 - CASSLGGTSGALYEQYF TGTGCCAGCAGCTTAGGGGGGACTAGCGGGGCTCTTTACGAGCAGTACTTC
TRBJ2-3 TRBV28 - - CASSSQRGASTDTQYF TGTGCCAGCAGTTCGCAACGCGGGGCTAGCACAGATACGCAGTATTTT
TRBJ1-4 TRBV28 - - CASSLLGRTGEKLFF TGTGCCAGCAGTTTATTAGGGAGGACGGGGGAAAAACTGTTTTTT
TRBJ2-2 TRBV4-2 TRBD1 few CASSQVWDSRSGELFF TGTGCCAGCAGCCAAGTCTGGGACAGTCGGTCCGGGGAGCTGTTTTTT
TRBJ2-3 TRBV7-6 - - CASSFSAYTDTQYF TGTGCCAGCAGCTTTAGCGCTTACACAGATACGCAGTATTTT
TRBJ2-3 TRBV4-2 TRBD2 - CASSQYASGGAGDTQYF TGTGCCAGCAGCCAATACGCTAGCGGGGGGGCAGGGGATACGCAGTATTTT
TRBJ2-7 TRBV4-3 TRBD2 - CASSPSRGGQYEQYF TGCGCCAGCAGCCCAAGCCGGGGGGGCCAATACGAGCAGTACTTC
TRBJ2-3 TRBV4-3 TRBD2 few CASSQVAGRGTDTQYF TGCGCCAGCAGCCAAGTAGCGGGAAGGGGCACAGATACGCAGTATTTT
TRBJ2-1 TRBV9 - - CASSVGVPRTDSYNEQFF TGTGCCAGCAGCGTAGGGGTCCCCCGGACTGATTCCTACAATGAGCAGTTCTTC
TRBJ2-5 TRBV5-5 - - CASSLAVRQETQYF TGTGCCAGCAGCTTGGCCGTGCGACAGGAGACCCAGTACTTC
TRBJ2-5 TRBV5-1 TRBD2 - CASSLQPGTRGETQYF TGCGCCAGCAGCTTGCAGCCCGGGACTAGGGGAGAGACCCAGTACTTC
TRBJ2-1 TRBV24-1 - once CATSDTGTRYNEQFF TGTGCCACCAGTGATACCGGGACTCGGTACAATGAGCAGTTCTTC
TRBJ1-1 TRBV6-1 - - CASSEEGVGTEAFF TGTGCCAGCAGTGAAGAGGGGGTGGGCACTGAAGCTTTCTTT
TRBJ2-3 TRBV28 TRBD2 - CASSLPGLAGGSVTDTQYF TGTGCCAGCAGTTTACCGGGACTAGCGGGAGGATCTGTCACAGATACGCAGTATTTT
TRBJ1-2 TRBV5-1 - once CASSLDRVNYGYTF TGCGCCAGCAGCTTGGACAGGGTCAACTATGGCTACACCTTC
TRBJ2-1 TRBV27 TRBD2 - CASSLLGGGGRNNEQFF TGTGCCAGCAGTTTATTGGGGGGCGGGGGGAGAAACAATGAGCAGTTCTTC
TRBJ2-7 TRBV7-2 - - CASSSRGGVGSYEQYF TGTGCCAGCAGCTCCCGCGGCGGAGTCGGCTCCTACGAGCAGTACTTC
TRBJ1-6 TRBV3-1/TRBV3-2 TRBD1 - CASSHLDREALHF TGTGCCAGCAGCCACTTGGACAGGGAGGCCCTCCACTTT
TRBJ1-3 TRBV5-5 TRBD1 - CASGDRVSGNTIYF TGTGCCTCGGGGGACAGGGTGTCTGGAAACACCATATATTTT
TRBJ1-6 TRBV4-2 TRBD1 - CASRNDPGQNNSPLHF TGTGCCAGCAGGAACGATCCGGGACAGAATAATTCACCCCTCCACTTT
TRBJ2-5 TRBV6-5 - - CASRPGFQETQYF TGTGCCAGCAGGCCAGGGTTCCAAGAGACCCAGTACTTC
TRBJ2-3 TRBV28 TRBD2 - CASSFGVSGSTDTQYF TGTGCCAGCAGTTTTGGCGTTAGCGGGAGCACAGATACGCAGTATTTT
TRBJ2-3 TRBV19 - - CARGQTLPYTQYF TGTGCCAGGGGTCAGACTCTCCCCTATACGCAGTATTTT
TRBJ1-6 TRBV28 - - CASSPRRGNSPLHF TGTGCCAGCAGTCCCCGCAGGGGTAATTCACCCCTCCACTTT
TRBJ1-1 TRBV7-3 TRBD1 - CASRAGGNTEAFF TGTGCCAGCAGGGCAGGGGGGAACACTGAAGCTTTCTTT
TRBJ1-1 TRBV3-1/TRBV3-2 TRBD1 - CASSPRGGRGWAFF TGTGCCAGCAGCCCCCGAGGGGGCAGGGGATGGGCTTTCTTT
TRBJ2-1 TRBV9 TRBD1 few CASGHQEGGEQFF TGTGCCAGCGGCCACCAGGAAGGGGGCGAGCAGTTCTTC
TRBJ2-7 TRBV7-9 TRBD2 - CASSSLKAGVGYEQYF TGTGCCAGCAGCTCCCTCAAGGCGGGAGTCGGGTACGAGCAGTACTTC
TRBJ2-3 TRBV28 TRBD2 - CASSGGGNTDTQYF TGTGCCAGCAGTGGGGGGGGAAACACAGATACGCAGTATTTT
TRBJ2-5 TRBV14 - - CASSPKLTKETQYF TGTGCCAGCAGCCCCAAGCTAACTAAAGAGACCCAGTACTTC
TRBJ1-1 TRBV6-4 - - CASRNTLGGRLNTEAFF TGTGCCAGTAGAAACACCTTAGGGGGACGGCTGAACACTGAAGCTTTCTTT
TRBJ1-2 TRBV29-1 - once CSVEARGIYGYTF TGCAGCGTTGAGGCACGGGGAATCTATGGCTACACCTTC
TRBJ1-2 TRBV10-3 TRBD1 - CAISVGTGDGYTF TGTGCCATCAGTGTTGGGACAGGGGACGGCTACACCTTC
TRBJ2-1 TRBV7-2 - - CASSLVFVAGNEQFF TGTGCCAGCAGCTTAGTATTCGTGGCAGGCAATGAGCAGTTCTTC
TRBJ1-1 TRBV13 - - CASSLGQVTRTEAFF TGTGCCAGCAGCTTAGGCCAGGTAACCCGGACTGAAGCTTTCTTT
TRBJ1-2 TRBV9 - - CASSEEGYYGYTF TGTGCCAGCAGCGAGGAGGGTTACTATGGCTACACCTTC
TRBJ2-5 TRBV5-4 TRBD1 - CASSSTGQGVQETQYF TGTGCCAGCAGCAGCACCGGACAGGGGGTCCAAGAGACCCAGTACTTC
TRBJ1-5 TRBV19 - - CAGGQTSNQPQHF TGTGCCGGGGGACAAACTAGCAATCAGCCCCAGCATTTT
TRBJ1-2 TRBV15 - few CATQGQNYGYTF TGTGCCACCCAGGGGCAGAACTATGGCTACACCTTC
TRBJ2-7 TRBV14 - - CASSQVGGLYF TGTGCCAGCAGCCAAGTCGGGGGGCTGTACTTC